This T cell receptor beta chain was recorded in a study of blood T cell repertoires in COVID-19. Study as a whole: Italy, Spain and the United States were the sources of the convalescent and acute COVID-19 samples. In each case, the material was cDNA or gDNA derived from T cells, B-cell-depleted T cells, or PBMCs.

In the authors' methods: Researchers report that nucleated cell counts were estimated from reference gene primer amplification. Using immunoSEQ multiplex PCR, the repertoire was profiled, and TCRdb retains in-frame clones only, with some absent. V, J and clone size were drawn from that table, and D and trimming were deduced from the DNA. The data show 250,000 to 350,000 clones, around 90% seen once. Germline V gives CDR1 SGHVS, CDR2 FNYEAQ. J was trimmed by 0 bases and V by 1 base; bases with no gene match: 2. This CDR3 region has 15 residues. The source material was peripheral blood. This clonotype originated in a young man with active or convalescent COVID-19. The V gene is TRBV7-6, the J gene TRBJ1-1; TRBD1 matches at 7 bases. CDR3 DNA sequence: TGTGCCAGCAGCTTAGGGGACAGAATGAACACTGAAGCTTTCTTT. Protein: CASSLGDRMNTEAFF.